The rows below give T cell receptor beta chains drawn from one sample of a study of blood T cell repertoires in COVID-19. Profiled with immunoSEQ multiplex PCR; TCRdb holds only in-frame clones, not every one. Among 160,000 or so clones, 84% were seen once, and the ten largest hold roughly 15%. The sequenced sample was PBMCs or T cells enriched from blood (not recorded which). These receptors came from a man aged 50 to 59 who had recovered from COVID-19. Each CDR3 is given with its conserved first and last residue. A D gene is named only where the DNA matches it firmly. A clone size is listed for some rows: how often the clone was seen (once, few, many), or a class if it is expanded.

>TRBJ2-2|-|TRBV5-1|-
TGCGCCAGCAGCTTACTAGACACCGGGGAGCTGTTTTTT
CASSLLDTGELFF
>TRBJ1-6|-|TRBV5-1|-
TGCGCCAGCAGGAGTCGACAGGATAATTCACCCCTCCACTTT
CASRSRQDNSPLHF
>TRBJ1-1|-|TRBV2|-
TGTGCCAGCTCGGGGGAGGGTGGCACTGAAGCTTTCTTT
CASSGEGGTEAFF
>TRBJ1-3|medium-sized|TRBV9|-
TGTGCCAGCAGCGTAGAGGGGGGAAACACCATATATTTT
CASSVEGGNTIYF
>TRBJ1-3|once|TRBV6-5|TRBD1
TGTGCCAGCAGTCTACAGGGGGCTGGAAACACCATATATTTT
CASSLQGAGNTIYF
>TRBJ1-1|once|TRBV5-8|TRBD1
TGTGCCAGCAGCTTGGAGAGAGACAGGGTAATGAACACTGAAGCTTTCTTT
CASSLERDRVMNTEAFF
>TRBJ2-7|-|TRBV30|-
TGTGCCTGGAGTGTAGGTCCCTCGGACAGTAAGCAGTACTTC
CAWSVGPSDSKQYF
>TRBJ2-1|-|TRBV6-5|TRBD1
TGTGCCAGCAGCGGACAGGGACACACCAATGAGCAGTTCTTC
CASSGQGHTNEQFF
>TRBJ1-6|few|TRBV4-1|-
TGCGCCAGCAGGCCGACAGGAGCCAATTCACCCCTCCACTTT
CASRPTGANSPLHF
>TRBJ1-1|-|TRBV29-1|TRBD1
TGCAGCGTCGAACAGGGGGCTGAAGCTTTCTTT
CSVEQGAEAFF
>TRBJ2-2|-|TRBV2|-
TGTGCCAAGGCACAGGGTCCTACCGGGGAGCTGTTTTTT
CAKAQGPTGELFF
>TRBJ2-3|once|TRBV5-1|-
TGCGCCAGCAGCTTGCACCCTAGCGAGAGCACAGATACGCAGTATTTT
CASSLHPSESTDTQYF
>TRBJ1-2|-|TRBV7-2|TRBD1
TGTGCCAGCAGCGCAGGGGGCAGTTATGGCTACACCTTC
CASSAGGSYGYTF
>TRBJ1-2|few|TRBV9|-
TGTGCCAGCAGCGGGACAAGCCCCTATGGCTACACCTTC
CASSGTSPYGYTF
>TRBJ2-6|-|TRBV19|-
TGTGCCAGTAGTCAGGGCACCGGGGCCAACGTCCTGACTTTC
CASSQGTGANVLTF
>TRBJ1-1|once|TRBV7-3|-
TGTGCCAGCAGCGAGAACCCTTGGGCCACTGAAGCTTTCTTT
CASSENPWATEAFF
>TRBJ2-3|once|TRBV6-5|TRBD2
TGTGCCAGCAGTCCCGGGGGGGCCGGGACAGATACGCAGTATTTT
CASSPGGAGTDTQYF
>TRBJ1-1|-|TRBV6-5|-
TGTGCCAGCAGTTACGGGGGCGCGAAGTTGAACACTGAAGCTTTCTTT
CASSYGGAKLNTEAFF
>TRBJ2-7|-|TRBV5-4|-
TGTGCCAGCAGCTTAAAGGGGAAGTACGAGCAGTACTTC
CASSLKGKYEQYF
>TRBJ1-3|-|TRBV6-6|TRBD1
TGTGCCAGCAACCCACAGGGGACAGGAAACACCATATATTTT
CASNPQGTGNTIYF
>TRBJ1-4|few|TRBV5-4|-
TGTGCCAGCAGGGTACAGGGCCCAAATGAAAAACTGTTTTTT
CASRVQGPNEKLFF
>TRBJ1-1|-|TRBV15|TRBD1
TGTGCCACCAGCAGAGAACTGACAGGGGGCACTGAAGCTTTCTTT
CATSRELTGGTEAFF
>TRBJ2-7|-|TRBV9|TRBD1
TGTGCCAGCAGCGTAGGGGACAGGGGACAGTACGAGCAGTACTTC
CASSVGDRGQYEQYF
>TRBJ1-4|-|TRBV5-6|TRBD1
TGTGCCAGCAGCTTGACTGGAAGGCAGGGGGGCGAAAAACTGTTTTTT
CASSLTGRQGGEKLFF
>TRBJ2-2|-|TRBV19|-
TGTGCCAGTAGTAGCGCGGGGGCGAGGACCGGGGAGCTGTTTTTT
CASSSAGARTGELFF
>TRBJ1-1|-|TRBV11-3|TRBD1
TGTGCCAGCCTCCTTTCACAGGGGGCGCGTACTGAAGCTTTCTTT
CASLLSQGARTEAFF
>TRBJ1-6|once|TRBV19|TRBD1
TGTGCCAGTAGTTTACAGGGGGCGGCACCCCTCCACTTT
CASSLQGAAPLHF
>TRBJ1-3|once|TRBV5-1|TRBD1
TGCGCCAGCAGCTTCGACAGGGGGCTAACTGGAAACACCATATATTTT
CASSFDRGLTGNTIYF
>TRBJ2-5|-|TRBV7-9|-
TGTGCCAGCAGCTTCGGAGGTCGGGAGACCCAGTACTTC
CASSFGGRETQYF